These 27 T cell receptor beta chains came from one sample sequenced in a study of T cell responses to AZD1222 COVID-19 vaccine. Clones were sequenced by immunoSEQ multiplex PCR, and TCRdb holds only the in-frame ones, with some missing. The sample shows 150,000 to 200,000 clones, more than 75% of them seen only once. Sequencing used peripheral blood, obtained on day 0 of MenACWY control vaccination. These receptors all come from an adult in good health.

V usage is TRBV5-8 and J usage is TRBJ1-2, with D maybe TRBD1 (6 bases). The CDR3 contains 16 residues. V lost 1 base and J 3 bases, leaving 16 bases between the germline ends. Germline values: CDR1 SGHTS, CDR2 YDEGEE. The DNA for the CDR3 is TGTGCCAGCAGCTTGAGTGGACAGCGGAACGACTATGGCTACACCTTC. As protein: CASSLSGQRNDYGYTF.

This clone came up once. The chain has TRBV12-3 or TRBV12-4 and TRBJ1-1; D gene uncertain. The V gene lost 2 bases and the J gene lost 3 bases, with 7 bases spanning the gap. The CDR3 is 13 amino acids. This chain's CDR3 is CASSLQEDTEAFF. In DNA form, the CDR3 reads TGTGCCAGCAGTTTACAGGAGGACACTGAAGCTTTCTTT.

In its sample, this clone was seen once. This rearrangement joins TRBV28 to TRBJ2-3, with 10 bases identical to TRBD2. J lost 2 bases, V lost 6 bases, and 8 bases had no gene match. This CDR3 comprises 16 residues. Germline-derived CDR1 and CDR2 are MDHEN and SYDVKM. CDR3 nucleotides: TGTGCCAGCAGCTACAGACTAGCGGGCGTCACAGATACGCAGTATTTT. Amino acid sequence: CASSYRLAGVTDTQYF. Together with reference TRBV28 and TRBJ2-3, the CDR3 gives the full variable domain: DVKVTQSSRYLVKRTGEKVFLECVQDMDHENMFWYRQDPGLGLRLIYFSYDVKMKEKGDIPEGYSVSREKKERFSLILESASTNQTSMYLCASSYRLAGVTDTQYFGPGTRLTVL.

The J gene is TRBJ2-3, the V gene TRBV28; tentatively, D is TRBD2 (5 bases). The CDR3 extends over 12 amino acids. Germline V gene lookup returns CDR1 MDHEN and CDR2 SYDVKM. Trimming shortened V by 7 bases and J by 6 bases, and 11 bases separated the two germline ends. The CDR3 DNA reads TGTGCCAGCATGCTGAGGGCGGATACGCAGTATTTT. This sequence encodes CASMLRADTQYF. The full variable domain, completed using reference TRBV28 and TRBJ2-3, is DVKVTQSSRYLVKRTGEKVFLECVQDMDHENMFWYRQDPGLGLRLIYFSYDVKMKEKGDIPEGYSVSREKKERFSLILESASTNQTSMYLCASMLRADTQYFGPGTRLTVL.

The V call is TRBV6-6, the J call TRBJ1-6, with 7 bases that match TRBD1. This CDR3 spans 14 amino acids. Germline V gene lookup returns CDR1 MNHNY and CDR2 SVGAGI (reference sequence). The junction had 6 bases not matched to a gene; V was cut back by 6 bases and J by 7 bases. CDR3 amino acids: CASSPGTVNSPLHF. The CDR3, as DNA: TGTGCCAGCAGCCCCGGGACAGTAAATTCACCCCTCCACTTT.

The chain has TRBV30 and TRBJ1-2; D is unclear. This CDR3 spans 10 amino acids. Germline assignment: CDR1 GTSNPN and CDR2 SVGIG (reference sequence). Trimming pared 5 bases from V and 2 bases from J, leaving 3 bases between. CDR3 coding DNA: TGTGCCTGGGGGAACTATGGCTACACCTTC. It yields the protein CAWGNYGYTF.

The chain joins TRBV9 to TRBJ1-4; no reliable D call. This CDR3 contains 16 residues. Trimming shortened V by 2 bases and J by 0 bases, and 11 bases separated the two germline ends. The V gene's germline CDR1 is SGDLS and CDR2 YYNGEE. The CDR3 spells CASSVGRETTNEKLFF. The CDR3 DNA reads TGTGCCAGCAGCGTCGGAAGGGAAACAACTAATGAAAAACTGTTTTTT.

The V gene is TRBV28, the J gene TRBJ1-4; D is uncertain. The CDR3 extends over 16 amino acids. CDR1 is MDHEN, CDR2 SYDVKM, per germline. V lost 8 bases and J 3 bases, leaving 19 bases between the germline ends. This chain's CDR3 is CASRTRTHGANEKLFF. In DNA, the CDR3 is TGTGCCAGCCGAACCCGGACCCACGGGGCTAATGAAAAACTGTTTTTT.

DNA of the CDR3: TGTGCCAGCAGAGAACAGGGGGCTTCGAGCAATCAGCCCCAGCATTTT. Amino acid sequence: CASREQGASSNQPQHF. The chain combines TRBV28 with TRBJ1-5; TRBD1 matches at 9 bases. V gave up 6 bases and J gave up 1 base; unmatched junction bases: 7. CDR3 length equals 16 residues. Germline V gene sequence: CDR1 MDHEN, CDR2 SYDVKM. The full variable domain, rest sourced from reference TRBV28 and TRBJ1-5, is DVKVTQSSRYLVKRTGEKVFLECVQDMDHENMFWYRQDPGLGLRLIYFSYDVKMKEKGDIPEGYSVSREKKERFSLILESASTNQTSMYLCASREQGASSNQPQHFGDGTRLSIL.

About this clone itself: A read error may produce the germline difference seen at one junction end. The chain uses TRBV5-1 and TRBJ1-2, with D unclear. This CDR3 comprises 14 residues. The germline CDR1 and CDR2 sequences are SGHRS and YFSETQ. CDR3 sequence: CANSSQVANYGYTF. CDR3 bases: TGCGCCAACAGCTCCCAGGTTGCTAACTATGGCTACACCTTC.

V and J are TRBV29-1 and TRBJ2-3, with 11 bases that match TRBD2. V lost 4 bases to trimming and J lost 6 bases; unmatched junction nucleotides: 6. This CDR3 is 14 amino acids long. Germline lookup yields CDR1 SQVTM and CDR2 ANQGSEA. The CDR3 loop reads CSVAETSGTDTQYF. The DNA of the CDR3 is TGCAGCGTTGCTGAGACTAGCGGGACCGATACGCAGTATTTT.

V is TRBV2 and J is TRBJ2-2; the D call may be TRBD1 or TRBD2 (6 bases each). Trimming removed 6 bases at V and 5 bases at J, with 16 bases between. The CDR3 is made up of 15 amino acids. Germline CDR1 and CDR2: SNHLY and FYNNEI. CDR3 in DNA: TGTGCCAGCAGCCTTACAAGGGGGGCGACCGGGGAGCTGTTTTTT. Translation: CASSLTRGATGELFF.

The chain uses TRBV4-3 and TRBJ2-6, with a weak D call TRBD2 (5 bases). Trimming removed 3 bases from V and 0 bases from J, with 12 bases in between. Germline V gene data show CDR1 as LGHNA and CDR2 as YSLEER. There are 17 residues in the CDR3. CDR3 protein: CASSQLTGSSGANVLTF. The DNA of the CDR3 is TGCGCCAGCAGCCAGCTGACGGGGAGCTCTGGGGCCAACGTCCTGACTTTC.

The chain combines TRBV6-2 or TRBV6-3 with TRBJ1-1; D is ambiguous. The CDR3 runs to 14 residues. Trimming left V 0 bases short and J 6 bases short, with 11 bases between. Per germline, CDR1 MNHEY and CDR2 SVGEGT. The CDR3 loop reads CASSYSTGVAEAFF. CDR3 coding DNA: TGTGCCAGCAGTTACTCGACCGGGGTCGCTGAAGCTTTCTTT.

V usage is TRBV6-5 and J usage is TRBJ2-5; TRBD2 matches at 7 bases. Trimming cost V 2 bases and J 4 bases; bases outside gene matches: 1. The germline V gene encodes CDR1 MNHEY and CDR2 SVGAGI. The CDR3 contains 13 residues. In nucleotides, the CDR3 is TGTGCCAGCAGTTACCCGGGAGGAGAGACCCAGTACTTC. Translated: CASSYPGGETQYF.

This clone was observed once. The CDR3 loop reads CASSPDRDQPQHF. The CDR3 DNA is TGTGCCAGCAGTCCGGACCGAGATCAGCCCCAGCATTTT. The chain has TRBV7-8 and TRBJ1-5; no reliable D call. Germline V CDR1 and CDR2: SGHVS, FQNEAQ. Trimming removed 6 bases at V and 5 bases at J, with 11 bases between. CDR3 size: 13 residues.

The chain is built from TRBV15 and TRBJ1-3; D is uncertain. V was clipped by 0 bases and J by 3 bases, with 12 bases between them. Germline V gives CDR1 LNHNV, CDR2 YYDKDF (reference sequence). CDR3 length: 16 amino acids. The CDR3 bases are TGTGCCACCAGCAGAGATCCCAGGCAAGATGGAAACACCATATATTTT. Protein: CATSRDPRQDGNTIYF.

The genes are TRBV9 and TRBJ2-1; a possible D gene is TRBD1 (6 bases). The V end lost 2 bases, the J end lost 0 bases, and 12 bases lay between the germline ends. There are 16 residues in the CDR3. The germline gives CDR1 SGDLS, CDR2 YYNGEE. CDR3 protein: CASSVRGQSSYNEQFF. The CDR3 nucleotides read TGTGCCAGCAGCGTGAGAGGACAGTCCTCCTACAATGAGCAGTTCTTC.

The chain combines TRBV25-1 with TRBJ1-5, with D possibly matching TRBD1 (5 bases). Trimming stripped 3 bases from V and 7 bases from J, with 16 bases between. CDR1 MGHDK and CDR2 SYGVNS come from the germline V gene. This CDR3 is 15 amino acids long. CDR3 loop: CASSDGTQEGQPQHF. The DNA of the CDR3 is TGTGCCAGCAGTGACGGGACGCAGGAGGGGCAGCCCCAGCATTTT.

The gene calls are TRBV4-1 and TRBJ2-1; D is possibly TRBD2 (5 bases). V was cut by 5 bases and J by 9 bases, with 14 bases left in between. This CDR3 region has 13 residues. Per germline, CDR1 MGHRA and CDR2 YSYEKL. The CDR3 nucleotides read TGCGCCAGCAGCTACCCTCGGGGTCCTGAGCAGTTCTTC. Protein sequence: CASSYPRGPEQFF.

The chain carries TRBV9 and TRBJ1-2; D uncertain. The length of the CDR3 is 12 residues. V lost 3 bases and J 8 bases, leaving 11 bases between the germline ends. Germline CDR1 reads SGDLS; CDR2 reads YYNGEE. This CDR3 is CASSAGFYGYTF. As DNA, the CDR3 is TGTGCCAGCAGCGCTGGGTTCTACGGCTACACCTTC.

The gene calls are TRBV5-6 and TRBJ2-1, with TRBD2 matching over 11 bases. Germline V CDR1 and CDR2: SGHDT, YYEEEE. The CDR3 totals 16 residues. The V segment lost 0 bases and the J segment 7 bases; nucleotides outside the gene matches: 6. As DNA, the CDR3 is TGTGCCAGCAGCTTGGAACGGACTAGCGGGTCGAATGAGCAGTTCTTC. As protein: CASSLERTSGSNEQFF. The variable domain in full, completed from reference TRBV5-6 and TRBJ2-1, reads DAGVTQSPTHLIKTRGQQVTLRCSPKSGHDTVSWYQQALGQGPQFIFQYYEEEERQRGNFPDRFSGHQFPNYSSELNVNALLLGDSALYLCASSLERTSGSNEQFFGPGTRLTVL.

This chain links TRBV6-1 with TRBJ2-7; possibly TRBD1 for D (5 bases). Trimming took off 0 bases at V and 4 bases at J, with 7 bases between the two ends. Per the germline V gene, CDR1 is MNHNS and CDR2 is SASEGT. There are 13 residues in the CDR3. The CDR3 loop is CASSEAQEYEQYF. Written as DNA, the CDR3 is TGTGCCAGCAGTGAAGCACAGGAGTACGAGCAGTACTTC.

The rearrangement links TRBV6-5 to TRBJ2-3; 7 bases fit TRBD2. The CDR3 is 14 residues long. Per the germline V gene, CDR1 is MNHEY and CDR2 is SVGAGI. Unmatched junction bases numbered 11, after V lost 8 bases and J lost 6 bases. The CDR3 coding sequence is TGTGCCAGCCAGAGCGGGGCCTGGGTCGATACGCAGTATTTT. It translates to CASQSGAWVDTQYF.

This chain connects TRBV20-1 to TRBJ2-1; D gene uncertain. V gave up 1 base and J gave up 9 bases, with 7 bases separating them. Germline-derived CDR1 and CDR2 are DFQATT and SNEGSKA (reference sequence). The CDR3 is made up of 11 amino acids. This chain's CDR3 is CSARGPSEQFF. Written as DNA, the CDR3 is TGCAGTGCTAGAGGCCCAAGTGAGCAGTTCTTC.

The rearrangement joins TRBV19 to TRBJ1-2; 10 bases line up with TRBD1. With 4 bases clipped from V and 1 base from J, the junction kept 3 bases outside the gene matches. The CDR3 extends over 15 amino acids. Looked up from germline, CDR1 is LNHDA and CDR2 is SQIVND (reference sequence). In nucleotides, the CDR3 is TGTGCCAGTAGTAACCGGGACAGGGGTAACTATGGCTACACCTTC. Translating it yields CASSNRDRGNYGYTF.

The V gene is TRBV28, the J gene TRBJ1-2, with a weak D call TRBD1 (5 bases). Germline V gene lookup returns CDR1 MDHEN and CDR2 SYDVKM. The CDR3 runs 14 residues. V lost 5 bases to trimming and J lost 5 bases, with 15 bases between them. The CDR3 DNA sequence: TGTGCCAGCAGTCCTCCGGGACCGCGATATGGCTACACCTTC. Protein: CASSPPGPRYGYTF.